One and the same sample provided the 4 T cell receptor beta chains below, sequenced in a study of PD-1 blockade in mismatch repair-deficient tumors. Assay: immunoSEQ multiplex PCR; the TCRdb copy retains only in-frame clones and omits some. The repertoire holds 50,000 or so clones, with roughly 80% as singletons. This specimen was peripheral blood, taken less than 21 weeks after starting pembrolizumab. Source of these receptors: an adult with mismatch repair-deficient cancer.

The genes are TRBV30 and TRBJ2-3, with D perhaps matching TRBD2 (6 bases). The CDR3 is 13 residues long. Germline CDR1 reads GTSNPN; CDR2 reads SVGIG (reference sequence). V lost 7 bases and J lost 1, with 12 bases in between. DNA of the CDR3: TGTGCCTCCAAACAGCGGGGCACAGATACGCAGTATTTT. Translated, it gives CASKQRGTDTQYF.

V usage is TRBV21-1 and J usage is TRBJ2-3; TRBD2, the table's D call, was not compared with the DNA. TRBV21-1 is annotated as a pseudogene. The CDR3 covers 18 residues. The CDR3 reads CASSKALAGTVGTDTQYF. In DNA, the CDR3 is TGTGCCAGCAGCAAAGCGCTAGCGGGAACGGTTGGAACAGATACGCAGTATTTT.

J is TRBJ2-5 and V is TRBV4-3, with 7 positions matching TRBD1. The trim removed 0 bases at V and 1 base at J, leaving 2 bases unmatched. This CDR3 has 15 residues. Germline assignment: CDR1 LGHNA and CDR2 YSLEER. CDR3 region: CASSQDWTGQETQYF. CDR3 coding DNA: TGCGCCAGCAGCCAAGATTGGACAGGCCAAGAGACCCAGTACTTC.

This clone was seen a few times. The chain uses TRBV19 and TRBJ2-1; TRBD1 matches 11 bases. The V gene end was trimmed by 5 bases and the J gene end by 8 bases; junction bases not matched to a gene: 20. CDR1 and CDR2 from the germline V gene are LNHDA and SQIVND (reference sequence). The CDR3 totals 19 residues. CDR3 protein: CASSPRTGGASGITHEQFF. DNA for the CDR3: TGTGCCAGTAGTCCCCGGACAGGGGGCGCGTCCGGGATAACCCATGAGCAGTTCTTC.